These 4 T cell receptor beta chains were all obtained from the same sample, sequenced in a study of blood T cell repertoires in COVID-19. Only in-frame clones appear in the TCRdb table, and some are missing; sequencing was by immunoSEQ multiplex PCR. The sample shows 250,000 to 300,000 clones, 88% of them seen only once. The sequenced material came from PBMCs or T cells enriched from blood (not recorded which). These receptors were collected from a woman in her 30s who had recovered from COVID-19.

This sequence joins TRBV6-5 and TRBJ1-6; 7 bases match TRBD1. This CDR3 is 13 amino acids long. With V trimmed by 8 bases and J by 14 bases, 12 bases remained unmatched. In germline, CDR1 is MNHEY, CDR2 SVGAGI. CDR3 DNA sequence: TGTGCCAGCCGGACAGTGGGGCAGGGGGCCCTCCACTTT. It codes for CASRTVGQGALHF.

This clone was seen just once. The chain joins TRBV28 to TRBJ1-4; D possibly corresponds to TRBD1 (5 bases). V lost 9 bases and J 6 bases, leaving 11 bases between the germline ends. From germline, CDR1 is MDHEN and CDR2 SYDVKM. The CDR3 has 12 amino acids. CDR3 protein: CASRQTDEKLFF. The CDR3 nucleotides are TGTGCCAGTCGTCAGACAGATGAAAAACTGTTTTTT.

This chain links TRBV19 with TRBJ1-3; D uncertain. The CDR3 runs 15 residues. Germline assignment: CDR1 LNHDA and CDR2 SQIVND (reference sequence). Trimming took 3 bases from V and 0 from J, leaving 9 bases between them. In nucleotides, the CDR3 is TGTGCCAGTAGTATTAATAGCTTCTCTGGAAACACCATATATTTT. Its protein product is CASSINSFSGNTIYF.

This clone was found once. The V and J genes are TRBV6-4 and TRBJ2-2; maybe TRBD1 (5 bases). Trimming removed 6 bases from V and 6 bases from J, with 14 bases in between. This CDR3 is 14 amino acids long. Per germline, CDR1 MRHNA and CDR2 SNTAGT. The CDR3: CASSPETVPGELFF. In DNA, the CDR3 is TGTGCCAGCAGCCCGGAGACAGTCCCCGGGGAGCTGTTTTTT.